Below, one T cell receptor (beta chain) is given with its context. The germline CDR1 and CDR2 sequences are WNHNN and SYGVQD (reference sequence). This CDR3 contains 18 residues. With 11 bases clipped from V and 1 base from J, the junction kept 20 bases outside the gene matches. The data stem from a study of T cells in narcolepsy. The table came from immunoSEQ multiplex PCR; TCRdb's copy has only in-frame clones and leaves some out. This table holds tens of thousands of clones, around 87% found once. This TCR was recovered from a human donor in good health. V gene TRBV10-1 combines with J gene TRBJ1-5, with 7 bases identical to TRBD1. Sequences were obtained from memory (CD45RA-) CD4+ T cells from blood. The CDR3 nucleotides are TGCGCCGGCACAAACGGGAGGACAGGAGAGGGGAGCAATCAGCCCCAGCATTTT. It translates to CAGTNGRTGEGSNQPQHF.